A single count supports the clone carrying this T cell receptor (beta chain). TCRdb redid the calling of the PCR reads with MiXCR, one entry per CDR3 protein. The data contain 8,700 or so distinct CDR3 sequences, roughly 65% of them seen just once; the ten biggest clones take up roughly 38%. These data originate in a study of tumor-infiltrating lymphocytes in oesophageal squamous cell carcinoma. V lost 6 bases to trimming and J lost 6 bases, with 17 bases between them. Germline CDR1 is ENHRY and CDR2 is SYGVKD. The CDR3 length is 14 residues. The sequence was collected from a female donor with esophageal squamous cell carcinoma. Source material: esophageal tumor tissue. The chain is built from TRBV10-3 and TRBJ1-2; a weak D match, TRBD1 (5 bases). The DNA for the CDR3 is TGTGCCATCAGATTAGACAGTCCCCGGGATGGCTACACCTTC. Translated: CAIRLDSPRDGYTF.